The 20 T cell receptor beta chains below all came from one sample that was sequenced in a study of cytomegalovirus exposure and HLA in healthy donors. PCR primers comprised 60 Vbeta and 13 Jbeta primers. Sequencing used immunoSEQ multiplex PCR; TCRdb keeps in-frame clones, though not all of them. The sample carries around 110,000 clones, under 80% recorded once. The material sequenced was PBMCs. These receptors were collected from a woman aged 40 to 50 in good health and CMV-seropositive.

The chain couples TRBV5-1 to TRBJ1-1; TRBD1 aligns across 12 bases. The CDR3 is 15 amino acids. Trimming at V came to 0 bases and at J to 10 bases, leaving 7 bases not matched to a gene. Germline V gene sequence: CDR1 SGHRS, CDR2 YFSETQ. In nucleotides, the CDR3 is TGCGCCAGCAGCTTGGGGGGACAGGGGGCGTTAAGAGCTTTCTTT. Amino acids: CASSLGGQGALRAFF.

The chain is built from TRBV5-1 and TRBJ1-4, with 7 bases that match TRBD1. This CDR3 is built from 16 residues. Per germline, CDR1 SGHRS and CDR2 YFSETQ. J was trimmed by 4 bases and V by 3 bases; bases with no gene match: 9. CDR3 residues: CASSSTGESFNEKLFF. The CDR3 DNA reads as TGCGCCAGCAGCTCAACAGGGGAATCGTTTAATGAAAAACTGTTTTTT.

The gene calls are TRBV11-2 and TRBJ1-2; D may be TRBD1 (6 bases). Germline V gives CDR1 SGHAT, CDR2 FQNNGV. Trimming took 4 bases from V and 8 from J, leaving 14 bases between them. This CDR3 has 13 residues. The CDR3 DNA sequence: TGTGCCAGCAGCTCCAACAGGGAGAAAGGCTACACCTTC. As protein: CASSSNREKGYTF.

The V gene is TRBV20-1, the J gene TRBJ2-2; the D is unclear. The CDR3 totals 10 residues. The germline gives CDR1 DFQATT, CDR2 SNEGSKA (reference sequence). Trimming cost V 8 bases and J 7 bases, with 8 bases left between them. The CDR3, as DNA: TGCAGTATTCCAGACGGGGAGCTGTTTTTT. Translated: CSIPDGELFF.

The J gene is TRBJ1-1, the V gene TRBV5-1; D perhaps matches TRBD1 (6 bases). The germline gives CDR1 SGHRS, CDR2 YFSETQ. This CDR3 is 15 amino acids long. The ends were cut back, 1 base at V and 1 base at J, with 11 bases in the middle. The CDR3 DNA reads as TGCGCCAGCAGCTTGACCGGGACACCGAACACTGAAGCTTTCTTT. Translation gives CASSLTGTPNTEAFF.

The chain recombines TRBV30 with TRBJ1-1; D ambiguous. The germline V and J ends were trimmed by 0 bases and 11 bases, with 13 bases remaining between them. This CDR3 is 12 amino acids long. Germline CDR1 is GTSNPN and CDR2 is SVGIG (reference sequence). The CDR3: CAWSVTLSGAFF. The CDR3, as DNA: TGTGCCTGGAGTGTAACTCTCAGCGGGGCTTTCTTT.

The rearrangement joins TRBV27 to TRBJ1-6, with D perhaps matching TRBD1 (6 bases). CDR3 length: 17 amino acids. CDR1 is MNHEY, CDR2 SMNVEV, per germline (reference sequence). Trimming removed 8 bases from V and 0 bases from J, with 17 bases in between. The CDR3 DNA sequence: TGTGCCAGCTCGCGACGGTGGACAGACTCCTATAATTCACCCCTCCACTTT. It encodes CASSRRWTDSYNSPLHF.

This chain connects TRBV5-1 to TRBJ1-1, with D perhaps matching TRBD1 (5 bases). The CDR3 covers 15 residues. V dropped 0 bases and J dropped 1 base, with 10 bases sitting between them. CDR1 is SGHRS and CDR2 is YFSETQ in the germline V gene. As DNA, the CDR3 is TGCGCCAGCAGCTTGGTGGCAGGGTCGAACACTGAAGCTTTCTTT. This encodes CASSLVAGSNTEAFF. The full variable domain, with the rest looked up from reference TRBV5-1 and TRBJ1-1, is KAGVTQTPRYLIKTRGQQVTLSCSPISGHRSVSWYQQTPGQGLQFLFEYFSETQRNKGNFPGRFSGRQFSNSRSEMNVSTLELGDSALYLCASSLVAGSNTEAFFGQGTRLTVV.

The V and J genes are TRBV11-2 and TRBJ2-3; D is perhaps TRBD2 (5 bases). CDR3 size: 12 residues. V lost 0 bases and J 9 bases, leaving 7 bases between the germline ends. The germline V gene encodes CDR1 SGHAT and CDR2 FQNNGV. In DNA form, the CDR3 reads TGTGCCAGCAGCTTAGATACGGGAACGCAGTATTTT. Translating gives CASSLDTGTQYF.

The rearrangement links TRBV5-1 to TRBJ2-1; D possibly corresponds to TRBD1 (5 bases). The CDR3 sequence is 14 residues long. V shed 1 base and J shed 5 bases, with 10 bases lying between them. Germline loops: CDR1 SGHRS, CDR2 YFSETQ. CDR3 loop: CASSLWQGNNEQFF. The CDR3 region has the DNA TGCGCCAGCAGCTTGTGGCAGGGTAACAATGAGCAGTTCTTC.

CDR3 DNA sequence: TGTGCCAGCAGCGTAGGGGGACTTGAAAACATTCAGTACTTC. It yields the protein CASSVGGLENIQYF. V gene TRBV9 combines with J gene TRBJ2-4, with a possible D match to TRBD2 (6 bases). The CDR3 sequence is 14 residues long. The germline V and J ends were trimmed by 0 bases and 5 bases, with 9 bases remaining between them. Germline values: CDR1 SGDLS, CDR2 YYNGEE.

The count of this clone is one. The chain recombines TRBV11-1 with TRBJ2-7, with D tentatively TRBD1 (6 bases). The CDR3 loop spans 14 amino acids. Germline V gene data show CDR1 as SGHAT and CDR2 as FQDESV (reference sequence). Trimming removed 5 bases at V and 0 bases at J, with 11 bases between. The CDR3 here is CASSLGHLSYEQYF. The CDR3 nucleotides are TGTGCCAGCAGCCTGGGACACCTCTCCTACGAGCAGTACTTC.

J is TRBJ2-7 and V is TRBV10-1; tentative D call: TRBD1 (6 bases). Germline V lookup: CDR1 WNHNN, CDR2 SYGVQD (reference sequence). With 4 bases removed from V and 7 bases from J, the gap between germline ends came to 26 bases. This CDR3 has 17 residues. CDR3 sequence reads: CASSGSQTGTPEEEQYF. For the CDR3, the DNA is TGCGCCAGCAGTGGGAGCCAGACCGGGACACCGGAGGAGGAGCAGTACTTC.

This rearrangement joins TRBV6-5 to TRBJ2-1, with a tentative D call TRBD2 (6 bases). Trimming removed 2 bases at V and 4 bases at J, with 15 bases between. CDR1 is MNHEY, CDR2 SVGAGI, per germline. The CDR3 has 16 residues. CDR3 coding DNA: TGTGCCAGCAGTTACCGTTGGGAGGCGGGATACAATGAGCAGTTCTTC. Its translation is CASSYRWEAGYNEQFF.

The chain uses TRBV29-1 and TRBJ1-1, with a weak D call TRBD1 (5 bases). Looked up from germline, CDR1 is SQVTM and CDR2 is ANQGSEA. V dropped 1 base and J dropped 2 bases, with 20 bases sitting between them. The CDR3 is 17 amino acids. CDR3 in amino acids: CSVEVRQSTDRNTEAFF. CDR3 nucleotide sequence: TGCAGCGTTGAAGTAAGACAGTCGACCGATAGAAACACTGAAGCTTTCTTT.

The V gene is TRBV11-1, the J gene TRBJ2-7; possible D gene TRBD1, 6 bases. Trimming cost V 4 bases and J 3 bases, with 10 bases left between them. The CDR3 has 13 amino acids. Germline V gene lookup returns CDR1 SGHAT and CDR2 FQDESV (reference sequence). CDR3 sequence: CASSSGGLYEQYF. CDR3 bases: TGTGCCAGCAGCTCTGGGGGCCTCTACGAGCAGTACTTC.

The V and J genes are TRBV5-1 and TRBJ1-3; 8 nucleotides match TRBD1. V gave up 4 bases and J gave up 8 bases; unmatched junction bases: 8. The CDR3 is made up of 14 amino acids. Germline V gene sequence: CDR1 SGHRS, CDR2 YFSETQ. CDR3 bases: TGCGCCAGCAGCGTAAGGACAGGGCGGGACACCATATATTTT. Its translation is CASSVRTGRDTIYF.

The CDR3: CAWSAGSGPQHF. DNA of the CDR3: TGTGCCTGGAGTGCAGGGTCGGGGCCCCAGCATTTT. The chain employs TRBV30 and TRBJ1-5, with a possible D match to TRBD1 (5 bases). Germline V gene sequence: CDR1 GTSNPN, CDR2 SVGIG (reference sequence). Trimming removed 1 base at V and 9 bases at J, with 10 bases between. The CDR3 consists of 12 residues.

This rearrangement joins TRBV5-8 to TRBJ2-3, with D perhaps matching TRBD1 (6 bases). Trimming took off 4 bases at V and 3 bases at J, with 12 bases between the two ends. The CDR3 length is 14 residues. Germline-derived CDR1 and CDR2 are SGHTS and YDEGEE. CDR3: CASSKTGFTDTQYF. For the CDR3, the DNA is TGTGCCAGCAGCAAAACAGGGTTTACAGATACGCAGTATTTT.

This clone was found once. The rearrangement joins TRBV7-2 to TRBJ2-1; TRBD2 matches at 12 bases. The ends lost 4 bases at V and 8 bases at J; junction bases unmatched: 9. From germline, CDR1 is SGHTA and CDR2 FQGNSA. This CDR3 has 16 amino acids. CDR3 sequence: CASSSSTTSGGYEQFF. The CDR3 DNA is TGTGCCAGCAGCTCTTCAACGACTAGCGGGGGTTATGAGCAGTTCTTC.